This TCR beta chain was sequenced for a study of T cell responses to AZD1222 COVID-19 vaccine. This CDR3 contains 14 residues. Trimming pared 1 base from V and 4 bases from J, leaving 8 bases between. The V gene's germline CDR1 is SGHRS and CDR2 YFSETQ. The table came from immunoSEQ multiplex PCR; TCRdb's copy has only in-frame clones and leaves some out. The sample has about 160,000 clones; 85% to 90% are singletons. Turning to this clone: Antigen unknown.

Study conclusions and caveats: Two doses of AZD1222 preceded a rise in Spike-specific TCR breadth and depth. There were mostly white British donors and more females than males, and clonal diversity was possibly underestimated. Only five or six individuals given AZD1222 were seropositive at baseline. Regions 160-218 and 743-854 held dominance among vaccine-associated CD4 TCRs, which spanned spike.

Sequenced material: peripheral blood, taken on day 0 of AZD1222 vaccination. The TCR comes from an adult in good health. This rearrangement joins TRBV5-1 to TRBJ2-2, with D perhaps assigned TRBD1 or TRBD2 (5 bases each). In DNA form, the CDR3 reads TGCGCCAGCAGCTTGTGGGGGTCCACCGGGGAGCTGTTTTTT. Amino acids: CASSLWGSTGELFF.